Listed here are 8 T cell receptor beta chains from one sample, sequenced in a study of human T cells and chemical hapten exposure. TCRdb used MiXCR to reprocess the RACE reads, holding one entry per CDR3 protein. The sample lists roughly 120,000 distinct CDR3 sequences, around 10% occurring once. The sample's time point: patch test 1, 2 weeks after DPC sensitization. Sample treatment: therapeutic diphenylcyclopropenone sensitization with weekly scalp DPC. The sample here was whole blood, taken in connection with sensitization to the hapten diphenylcyclopropenone (DPC). The receptors stem from a woman in her 50s with alopecia areata. Some clones in this sample may be carry-over from other donors' samples.

This clonotype was counted at least ten times. The DNA for the CDR3 is TGCGCCAGCAGTGTCGGGTTGGGTCAGCCCCAGCATTTT. It yields the protein CASSVGLGQPQHF. The chain links TRBV10-1 to TRBJ1-5; D call uncertain. Per germline, CDR1 WNHNN and CDR2 SYGVQD (reference sequence). V lost 4 bases and J lost 6, with 10 bases in between. The CDR3 contains 13 residues.

Points on this clonotype: Because it lacks the conserved phenylalanine or tryptophan at the end, this CDR3 is likely a read error. The DNA is left out, because the CDR3 cannot be placed on it with certainty; the CDR3 is given as TCRdb lists it. The V gene is TRBV28, the J gene TRBJ1-2. The germline CDR1 and CDR2 sequences are MDHEN and SYDVKM. The CDR3 numbers 8 amino acids, ends counted. The CDR3 is CASSPTTP.

This clonotype was seen a handful of times. Here the CDR3 reads CASSDDRNSGNTIYF. For the CDR3, the DNA is TGTGCCAGCAGCGACGACCGCAACTCTGGAAACACCATATATTTT. This sequence joins TRBV12-3 or TRBV12-4 and TRBJ1-3; no firm D call. V was pared by 6 bases and J by 0 bases, with 12 bases between. The CDR3 has 15 residues.

The chain couples TRBV11-2 to TRBJ2-1; D might be TRBD2 (5 bases). V was cut by 5 bases and J by 0 bases, with 5 bases left in between. The germline V gene has CDR1 SGHAT and CDR2 FQNNGV. The CDR3 has 13 amino acids. In DNA, the CDR3 is TGTGCCAGCAGCACTAGCTCCTACAATGAGCAGTTCTTC. Translation gives CASSTSSYNEQFF.

This clonotype was observed a few times. The rearrangement joins TRBV20-1 to TRBJ2-7; 10 bases are a match to TRBD1. CDR1 DFQATT and CDR2 SNEGSKA come from the germline V gene (reference sequence). The CDR3 runs to 14 residues. V was clipped by 3 bases and J by 4 bases; unmatched bases: 6. CDR3 in amino acids: CSARGQGSWYEQYF. Here the CDR3 DNA reads TGCAGTGCTAGGGGACAGGGGAGTTGGTACGAGCAGTACTTC.

V is TRBV2 and J is TRBJ2-3; D remains ambiguous. From germline, CDR1 is SNHLY and CDR2 FYNNEI. The ends were cut back, 1 base at V and 3 bases at J, with 5 bases in the middle. The length of the CDR3 is 13 residues. CDR3 DNA sequence: TGTGCCAGCAGTGAAGTATCGACAGATACGCAGTATTTT. Residues: CASSEVSTDTQYF. The full variable domain, in which reference TRBV2 and TRBJ2-3 provide the parts outside the CDR3, is EPEVTQTPSHQVTQMGQEVILRCVPISNHLYFYWYRQILGQKVEFLVSFYNNEISEKSEIFDDQFSVERPDGSNFTLKIRSTKLEDSAMYFCASSEVSTDTQYFGPGTRLTVL.

This clonotype was detected ten times or more. V usage is TRBV3-1 and J usage is TRBJ2-5; a possible D gene is TRBD2 (5 bases). CDR3 length equals 16 residues. Trimming stripped 1 base from V and 1 base from J, with 13 bases between. Per the germline V gene, CDR1 is LGHDT and CDR2 is YNNKEL (reference sequence). CDR3 nucleotides: TGTGCCAGCAGCCAAGTCATCGTACTAGTCCAAGAGACCCAGTACTTC. This translates into CASSQVIVLVQETQYF.

This clonotype was found many times. Its ends do not fully match the called genes, so a read error is possible. The chain is built from TRBV7-6 and TRBJ2-7; 7 bases match TRBD1. Germline CDR1 reads SGHVS; CDR2 reads FNYEAQ. The CDR3 contains 15 residues. The CDR3 loop is CASSSQQGSSHEQYF. In nucleotides, the CDR3 is TGTGCCAGCAGCTCCCAACAGGGGAGCTCCCACGAGCAGTACTTC.